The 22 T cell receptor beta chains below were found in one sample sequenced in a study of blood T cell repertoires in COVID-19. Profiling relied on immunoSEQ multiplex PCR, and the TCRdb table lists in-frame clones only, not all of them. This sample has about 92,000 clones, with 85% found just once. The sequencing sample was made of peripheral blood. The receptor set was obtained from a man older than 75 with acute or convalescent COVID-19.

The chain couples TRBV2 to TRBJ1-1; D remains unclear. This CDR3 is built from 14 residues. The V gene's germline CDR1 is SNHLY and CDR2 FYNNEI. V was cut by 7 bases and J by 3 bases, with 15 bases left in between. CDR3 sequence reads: CASTKRVADTEAFF. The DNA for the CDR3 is TGTGCCAGCACTAAACGGGTAGCGGACACTGAAGCTTTCTTT.

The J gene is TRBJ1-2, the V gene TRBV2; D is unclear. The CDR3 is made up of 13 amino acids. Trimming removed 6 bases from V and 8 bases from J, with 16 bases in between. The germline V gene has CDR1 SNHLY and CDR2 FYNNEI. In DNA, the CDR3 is TGTGCCAGCAGCGAGGGCCCCAGCCGCGGCTACACCTTC. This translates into CASSEGPSRGYTF.

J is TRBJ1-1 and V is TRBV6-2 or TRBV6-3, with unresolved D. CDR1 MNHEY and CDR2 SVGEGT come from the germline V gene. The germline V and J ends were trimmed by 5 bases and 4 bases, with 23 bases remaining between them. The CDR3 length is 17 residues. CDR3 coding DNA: TGTGCCAGCAGTAGTTCGGGAGGTGTTGCCTGGGGCACTGAAGCTTTCTTT. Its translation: CASSSSGGVAWGTEAFF.

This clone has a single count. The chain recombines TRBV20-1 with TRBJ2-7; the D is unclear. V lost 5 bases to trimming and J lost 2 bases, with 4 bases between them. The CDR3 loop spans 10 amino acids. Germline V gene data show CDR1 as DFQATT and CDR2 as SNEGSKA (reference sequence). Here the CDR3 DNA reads TGCAGTGCTGCAGCCTACGAGCAGTACTTC. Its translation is CSAAAYEQYF.

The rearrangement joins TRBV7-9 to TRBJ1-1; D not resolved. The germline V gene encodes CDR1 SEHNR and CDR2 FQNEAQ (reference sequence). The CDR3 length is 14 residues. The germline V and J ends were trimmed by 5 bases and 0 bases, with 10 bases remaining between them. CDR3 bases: TGTGCCAGCAGCCCTCTCAACATGAACACTGAAGCTTTCTTT. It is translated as CASSPLNMNTEAFF.

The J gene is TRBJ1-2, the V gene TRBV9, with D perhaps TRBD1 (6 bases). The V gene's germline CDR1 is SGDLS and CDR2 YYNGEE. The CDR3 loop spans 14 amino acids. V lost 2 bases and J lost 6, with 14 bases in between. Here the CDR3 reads CASSVGAQGHGYTF. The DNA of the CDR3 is TGTGCCAGCAGCGTCGGAGCCCAGGGGCATGGCTACACCTTC.

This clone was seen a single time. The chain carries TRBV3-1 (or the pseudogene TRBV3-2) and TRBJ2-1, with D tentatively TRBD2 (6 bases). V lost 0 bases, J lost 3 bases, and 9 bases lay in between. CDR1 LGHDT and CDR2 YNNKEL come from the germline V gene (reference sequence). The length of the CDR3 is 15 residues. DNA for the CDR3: TGTGCCAGCAGCCAAGACGGGGGAGTCTACAATGAGCAGTTCTTC. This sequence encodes CASSQDGGVYNEQFF.

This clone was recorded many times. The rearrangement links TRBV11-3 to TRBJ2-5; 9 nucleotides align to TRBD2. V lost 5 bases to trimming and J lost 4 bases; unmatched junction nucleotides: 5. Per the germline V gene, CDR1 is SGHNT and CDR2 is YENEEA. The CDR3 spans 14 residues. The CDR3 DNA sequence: TGTGCCAGCAGCGAGTCGACTAGCGGAGAGACCCAGTACTTC. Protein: CASSESTSGETQYF.

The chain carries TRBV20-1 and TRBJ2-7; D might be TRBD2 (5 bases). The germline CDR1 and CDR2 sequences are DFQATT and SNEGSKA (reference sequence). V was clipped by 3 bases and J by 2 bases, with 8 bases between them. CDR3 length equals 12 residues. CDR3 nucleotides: TGCAGTGCTAGTCCCGGGACCTACGAGCAGTACTTC. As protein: CSASPGTYEQYF.

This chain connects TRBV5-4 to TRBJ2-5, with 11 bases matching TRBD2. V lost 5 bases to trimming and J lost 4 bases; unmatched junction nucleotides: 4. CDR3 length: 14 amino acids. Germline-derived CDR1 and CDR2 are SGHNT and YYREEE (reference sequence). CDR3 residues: CASSPLAGVETQYF. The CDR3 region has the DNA TGTGCCAGCAGTCCACTAGCGGGAGTAGAGACCCAGTACTTC.

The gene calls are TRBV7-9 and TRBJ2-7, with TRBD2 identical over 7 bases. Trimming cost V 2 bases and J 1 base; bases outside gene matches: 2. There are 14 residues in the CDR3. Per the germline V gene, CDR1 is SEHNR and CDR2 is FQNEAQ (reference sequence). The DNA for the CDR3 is TGTGCCAGCAGCTTAACTAGCGTGTCCTACGAGCAGTACTTC. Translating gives CASSLTSVSYEQYF.

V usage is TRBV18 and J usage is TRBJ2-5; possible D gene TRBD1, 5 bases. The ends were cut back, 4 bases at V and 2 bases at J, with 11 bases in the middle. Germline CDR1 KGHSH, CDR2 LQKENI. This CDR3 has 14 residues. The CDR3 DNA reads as TGTGCCAGCTCACGAACAGGAAAACAAGAGACCCAGTACTTC. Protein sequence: CASSRTGKQETQYF.

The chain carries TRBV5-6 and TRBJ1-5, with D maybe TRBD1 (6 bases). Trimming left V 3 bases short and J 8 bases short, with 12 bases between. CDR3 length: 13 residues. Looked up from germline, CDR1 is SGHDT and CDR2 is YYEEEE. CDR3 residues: CASSSTGLEPQHF. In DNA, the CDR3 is TGTGCCAGCAGCTCGACAGGCCTGGAGCCCCAGCATTTT.

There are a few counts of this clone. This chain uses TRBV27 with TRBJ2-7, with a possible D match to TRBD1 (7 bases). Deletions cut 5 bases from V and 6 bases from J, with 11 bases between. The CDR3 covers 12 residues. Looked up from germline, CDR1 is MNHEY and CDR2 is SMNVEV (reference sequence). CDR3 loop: CASSEQGGEQYF. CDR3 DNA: TGTGCCAGCAGTGAGCAGGGGGGCGAGCAGTACTTC.

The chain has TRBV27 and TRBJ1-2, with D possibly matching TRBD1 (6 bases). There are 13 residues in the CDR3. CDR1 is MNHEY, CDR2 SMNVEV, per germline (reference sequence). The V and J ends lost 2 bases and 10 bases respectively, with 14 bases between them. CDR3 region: CASSLDHRADYTF. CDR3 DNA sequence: TGTGCCAGCAGTTTAGATCACAGGGCAGACTACACCTTC.

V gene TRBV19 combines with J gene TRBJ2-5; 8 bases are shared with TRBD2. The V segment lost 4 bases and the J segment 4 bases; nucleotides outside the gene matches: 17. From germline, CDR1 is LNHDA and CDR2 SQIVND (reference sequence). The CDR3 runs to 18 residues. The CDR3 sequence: CASSTTSAGVVRGETQYF. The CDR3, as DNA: TGTGCCAGTAGTACGACCTCAGCGGGAGTGGTGAGGGGAGAGACCCAGTACTTC.

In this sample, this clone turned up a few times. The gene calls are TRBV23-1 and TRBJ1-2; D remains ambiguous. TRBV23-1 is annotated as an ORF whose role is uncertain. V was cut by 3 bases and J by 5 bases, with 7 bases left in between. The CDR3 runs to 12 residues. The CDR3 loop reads CASSQGPYGYTF. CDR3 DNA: TGCGCCAGCAGTCAGGGCCCGTATGGCTACACCTTC.

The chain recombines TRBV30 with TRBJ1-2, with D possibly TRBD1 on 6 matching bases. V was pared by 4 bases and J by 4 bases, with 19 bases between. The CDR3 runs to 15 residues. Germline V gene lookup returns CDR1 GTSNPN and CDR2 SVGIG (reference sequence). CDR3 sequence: CAWNPNREGSYGYTF. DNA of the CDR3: TGTGCCTGGAATCCCAACAGGGAGGGATCCTATGGCTACACCTTC. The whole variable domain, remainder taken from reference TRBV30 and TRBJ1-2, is SQTIHQWPATLVQPVGSPLSLECTVEGTSNPNLYWYRQAAGRGLQLLFYSVGIGQISSEVPQNLSASRPQDRQFILSSKKLLLSDSGFYLCAWNPNREGSYGYTFGSGTRLTVV.

CDR3 sequence (DNA): TGTGCCAGCAGTGAAGCGCAGGGAAATGGCTACACCTTC. Its translation: CASSEAQGNGYTF. The V and J genes are TRBV2 and TRBJ1-2; weak D call: TRBD1 (5 bases). V was trimmed by 0 bases and J by 6 bases, leaving 8 bases between them. Per the germline V gene, CDR1 is SNHLY and CDR2 is FYNNEI. The CDR3 contains 13 residues.

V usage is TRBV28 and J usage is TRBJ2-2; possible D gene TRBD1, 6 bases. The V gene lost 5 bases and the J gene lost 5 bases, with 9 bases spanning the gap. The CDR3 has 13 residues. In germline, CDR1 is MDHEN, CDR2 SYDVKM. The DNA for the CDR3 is TGTGCCAGCAGTAACAGGGTTACCGGGGAGCTGTTTTTT. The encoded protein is CASSNRVTGELFF.

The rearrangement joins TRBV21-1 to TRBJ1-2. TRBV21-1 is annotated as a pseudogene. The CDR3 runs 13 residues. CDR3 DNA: TGTGCCAGCAGCAAAATAGGGGAGGATGGCTACACCTTC. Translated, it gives CASSKIGEDGYTF.

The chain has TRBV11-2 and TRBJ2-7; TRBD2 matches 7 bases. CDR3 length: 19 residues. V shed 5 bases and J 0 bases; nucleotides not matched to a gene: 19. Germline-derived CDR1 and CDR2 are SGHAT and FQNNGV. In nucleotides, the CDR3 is TGTGCCAGCAGCCTCCTCAGCGGGACCCCTGGTTGGAGCTCCTACGAGCAGTACTTC. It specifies CASSLLSGTPGWSSYEQYF.